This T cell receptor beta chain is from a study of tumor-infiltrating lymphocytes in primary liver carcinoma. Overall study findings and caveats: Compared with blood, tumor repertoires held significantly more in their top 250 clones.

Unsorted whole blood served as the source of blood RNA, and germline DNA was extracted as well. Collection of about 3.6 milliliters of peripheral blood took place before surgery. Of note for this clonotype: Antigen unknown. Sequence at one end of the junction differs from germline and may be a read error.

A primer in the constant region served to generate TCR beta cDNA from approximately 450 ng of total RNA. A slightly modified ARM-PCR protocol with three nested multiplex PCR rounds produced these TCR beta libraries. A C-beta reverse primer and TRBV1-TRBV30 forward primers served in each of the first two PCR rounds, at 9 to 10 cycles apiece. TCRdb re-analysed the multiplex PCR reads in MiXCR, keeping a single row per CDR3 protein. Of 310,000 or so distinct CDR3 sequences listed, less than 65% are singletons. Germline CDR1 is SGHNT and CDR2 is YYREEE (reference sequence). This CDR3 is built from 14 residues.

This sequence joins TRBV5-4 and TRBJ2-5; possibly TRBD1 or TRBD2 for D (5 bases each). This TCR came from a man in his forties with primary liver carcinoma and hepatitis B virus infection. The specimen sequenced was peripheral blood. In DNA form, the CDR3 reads TGTGCCAGCAGCTTGCAAGGGACGTGGGAGACCCAGTACTTT. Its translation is CASSLQGTWETQYF.